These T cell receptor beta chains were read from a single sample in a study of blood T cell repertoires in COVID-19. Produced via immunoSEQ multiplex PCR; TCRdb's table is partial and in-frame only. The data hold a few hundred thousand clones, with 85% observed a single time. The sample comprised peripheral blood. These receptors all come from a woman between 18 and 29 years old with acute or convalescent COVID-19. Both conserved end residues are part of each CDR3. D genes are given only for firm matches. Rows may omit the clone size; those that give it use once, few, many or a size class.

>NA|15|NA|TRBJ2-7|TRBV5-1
CASSLGQDGTYEQYF
TGCGCCAGCAGCTTGGGACAGGACGGTACCTACGAGCAGTACTTC
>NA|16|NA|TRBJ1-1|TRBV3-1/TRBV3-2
CASSQAGELGNTEAFF
TGTGCCAGCAGCCAAGCGGGGGAGTTAGGTAACACTGAAGCTTTCTTT
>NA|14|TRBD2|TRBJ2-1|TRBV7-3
CASSLGGRGNEQFF
TGTGCCAGCAGCTTAGGCGGGAGAGGCAATGAGCAGTTCTTC
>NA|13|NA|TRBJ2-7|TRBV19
CASSFSSTGEQYF
TGTGCCAGTAGTTTTTCTAGTACGGGTGAGCAGTACTTC
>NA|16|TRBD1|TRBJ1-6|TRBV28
CASSQLFRDRVTPLHF
TGTGCCAGCAGTCAGCTATTTCGGGACAGGGTGACACCCCTCCACTTT
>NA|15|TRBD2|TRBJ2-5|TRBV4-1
CASSSRLAGQETQYF
TGCGCCAGCAGCTCCCGACTAGCGGGGCAAGAGACCCAGTACTTC
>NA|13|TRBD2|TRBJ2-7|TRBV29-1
CSVSGVLSYEQYF
TGCAGCGTTAGCGGGGTCCTCTCCTACGAGCAGTACTTC
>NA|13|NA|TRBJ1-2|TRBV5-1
CASSLNRIYGYTF
TGCGCCAGCAGCTTGAACAGGATCTATGGCTACACCTTC
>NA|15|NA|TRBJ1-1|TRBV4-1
CASSQVDGGDTEAFF
TGCGCCAGCAGCCAAGTTGATGGGGGGGACACTGAAGCTTTCTTT
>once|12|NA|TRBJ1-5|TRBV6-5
CASSSGAGTQHF
TGTGCCAGCAGTTCTGGGGCTGGGACCCAGCATTTT
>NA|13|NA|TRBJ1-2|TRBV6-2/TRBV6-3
CASSYPNRVGYTF
TGTGCCAGCAGTTACCCTAACAGGGTTGGCTACACCTTC
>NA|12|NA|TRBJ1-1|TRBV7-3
CASSSPGQKAFF
TGTGCCAGCAGCTCCCCAGGACAGAAAGCTTTCTTT
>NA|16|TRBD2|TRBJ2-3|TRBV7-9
CASSRISAGGTDTQYF
TGTGCCAGCAGCCGGATTTCTGCGGGAGGGACAGATACGCAGTATTTT
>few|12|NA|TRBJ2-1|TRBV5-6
CASSPTANEQFF
TGTGCCAGCAGCCCGACAGCCAATGAGCAGTTCTTC
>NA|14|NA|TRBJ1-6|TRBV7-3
CASSFGVRDSPLHF
TGTGCCAGCAGCTTCGGGGTTCGGGATTCACCCCTCCACTTT
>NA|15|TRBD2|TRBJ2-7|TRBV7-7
CASSLGRGGSYEQYF
TGTGCCAGCAGCTTAGGTCGGGGGGGCTCCTACGAGCAGTACTTC
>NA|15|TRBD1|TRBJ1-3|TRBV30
CAWTGGQGNENTIYF
TGTGCCTGGACCGGGGGACAGGGGAATGAAAACACCATATATTTT
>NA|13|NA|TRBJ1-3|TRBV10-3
CATLDISGNTIYF
TGTGCCACCCTGGACATCTCTGGAAACACCATATATTTT
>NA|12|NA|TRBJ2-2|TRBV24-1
CATSDLAGELFF
TGTGCCACCAGTGATTTAGCAGGGGAGCTGTTTTTT
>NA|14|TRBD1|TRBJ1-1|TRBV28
CASSSLDRVGEAFF
TGTGCCAGCAGTTCCCTAGACAGGGTCGGTGAAGCTTTCTTT
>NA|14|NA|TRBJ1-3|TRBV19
CASSIVEFGNTIYF
TGTGCCAGTAGTATCGTCGAGTTTGGAAACACCATATATTTT
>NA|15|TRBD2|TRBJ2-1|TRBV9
CASSSRVAGGDEQFF
TGTGCCAGCAGCTCAAGGGTAGCGGGAGGGGACGAGCAGTTCTTC
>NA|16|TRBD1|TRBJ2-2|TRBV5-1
CASSPTPTGPGGELFF
TGCGCCAGCAGCCCGACTCCGACAGGGCCGGGCGGGGAGCTGTTTTTT
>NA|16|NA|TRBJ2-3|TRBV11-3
CASSGGTGEGTDTQYF
TGTGCCAGCAGCGGCGGTACGGGAGAAGGGACAGATACGCAGTATTTT
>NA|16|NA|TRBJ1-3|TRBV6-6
CASSYSGTSSGNTIYF
TGTGCCAGCAGTTACTCGGGCACCAGCTCTGGAAACACCATATATTTT
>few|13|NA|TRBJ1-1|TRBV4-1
CASSQVSGGEAFF
TGCGCCAGCAGCCAAGTGTCGGGCGGGGAGGCTTTCTTT
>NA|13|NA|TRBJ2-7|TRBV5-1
CASSLTVTGEQYF
TGCGCCAGCAGCCTAACTGTAACAGGAGAGCAGTACTTC
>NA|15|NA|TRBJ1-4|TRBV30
CAWSDYGRRGEKLFF
TGTGCCTGGAGTGACTATGGCAGGAGGGGTGAAAAACTGTTTTTT
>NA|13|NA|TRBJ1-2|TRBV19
CASSPGQGYGYTF
TGTGCCAGTAGCCCCGGGCAGGGCTATGGCTACACCTTC
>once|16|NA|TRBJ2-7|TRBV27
CASTFSSRQSSYEQYF
TGTGCCAGCACATTCTCATCCCGACAGAGCTCCTACGAGCAGTACTTC
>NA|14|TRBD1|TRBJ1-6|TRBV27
CASSFRQGNSPLHF
TGTGCCAGCAGTTTTAGACAGGGTAATTCACCCCTCCACTTT
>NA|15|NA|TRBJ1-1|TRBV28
CASSFRVASNTEAFF
TGTGCCAGCAGTTTCCGGGTGGCATCGAACACTGAAGCTTTCTTT
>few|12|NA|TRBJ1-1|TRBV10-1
CASSEPGKEAFF
TGCGCCAGCAGTGAGCCGGGGAAAGAAGCTTTCTTT
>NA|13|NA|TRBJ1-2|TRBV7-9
CASSSATAYGYTF
TGTGCCAGCAGCTCCGCAACAGCATATGGCTACACCTTC
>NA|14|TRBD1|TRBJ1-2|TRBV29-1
CSVDYTGVNYGYTF
TGCAGCGTTGATTACACAGGGGTTAACTATGGCTACACCTTC
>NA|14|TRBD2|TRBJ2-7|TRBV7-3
CASSPAGGVDEQYF
TGTGCCAGCTCCCCAGCCGGGGGGGTCGACGAGCAGTACTTC
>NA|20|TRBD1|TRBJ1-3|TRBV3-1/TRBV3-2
CASSQDLAWGTGSSGNTIYF
TGTGCCAGCAGCCAAGATCTGGCTTGGGGGACAGGGAGCTCTGGAAACACCATATATTTT
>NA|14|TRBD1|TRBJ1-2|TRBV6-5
CASSNLQGAGGYTF
TGTGCCAGCAGTAACCTTCAGGGGGCCGGTGGCTACACCTTC
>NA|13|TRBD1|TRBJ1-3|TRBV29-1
CSVEGTGGNTIYF
TGCAGCGTTGAGGGGACAGGGGGAAACACCATATATTTT
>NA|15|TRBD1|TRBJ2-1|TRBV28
CASTIGQVGWNEQFF
TGTGCCAGCACCATCGGACAGGTAGGGTGGAATGAGCAGTTCTTC
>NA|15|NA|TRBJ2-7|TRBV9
CASSVAGLPTYEQYF
TGTGCCAGCAGCGTAGCTGGGCTACCCACCTACGAGCAGTACTTC
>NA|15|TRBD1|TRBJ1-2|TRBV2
CASSATGSGNYGYTF
TGTGCCAGCAGTGCGACAGGGTCGGGAAACTATGGCTACACCTTC